This T cell receptor beta chain appears in the sequencing data of a study of blood T cell repertoires in COVID-19 (dated by TCRdb to 2018 to 2020). At the level of the whole study: The collaborator samples originated in the United States, Italy and Spain and spanned the acute and convalescent phases of COVID-19. A freely available public database, intended as a resource for researchers studying the immune response to SARS-CoV-2, is where the repertoires were released. Samples came from the ongoing ImmuneRACE study (first 160 participants) plus 1,254 subjects from 6 global collaborators. Subjects who had been exposed to COVID-19, were actively infected with it, or had recovered from it provided the deeply sampled blood TCRbeta repertoires that made up the dataset. The prospective study material was composed of cDNA or gDNA derived from T cells, B-cell-depleted T cells, or PBMCs. Where available, HLA class I and class II types were taken from metadata supplied by the sample provider and were not determined by assay-based typing. The sample metadata nearly always contained a de-identified subject ID, COVID-19 status, age in years and sex. Broad study findings and their caveats: The amount of clinical and demographic metadata varied by source and participant and was provided uncurated.

Collaborating institutions collected whole blood in K2EDTA tubes following their own protocols. For TCRbeta analysis, collaborators shipped samples in one of three forms: frozen whole blood, isolated PBMCs, or DNA extracted from either of those sample types. The V end gives up 5 bases and the J end 3 bases, leaving 3 bases in the junction not matched to a gene. CDR1 and CDR2 were assigned from the germline V gene as SGHTA and FQGNSA. The CDR3, from cysteine to phenylalanine, totals 14 residues. Only CDR3 DNA remains: 42 bases, in frame from the first base. TCRbeta CDR3 regions were amplified from genomic DNA by means of the immunoSEQ Assay, a bias-controlled multiplex PCR. The source study handled its data this way. The number of nucleated cells in each sample was estimated from the amplification of reference gene primers within the assay. Sequence reads were collapsed and filtered to measure the absolute abundance of every unique TCRbeta CDR3 rearrangement. For each sample, productive Simpson clonality was calculated as the square root of Simpson's diversity index across productive rearrangements. What TCRdb holds here is the immuneACCESS table cut down to in-frame rearrangements. Part of the clones is not present; checked against another copy, under half of the missing clones reflect an unresolved V gene, and the others are unexplained. That table supplies the V and J calls and clone size; D and trimming were determined from the DNA. Present in this sample are around 25,000 clones, over 65% of which were seen just once. Jointly, the top ten make up about a fifth of the sample.

This clone was seen more than once but under ten times. The target of this receptor is not known. No base quality information exists; no much larger clone differs at one position. The source of this sequence is a human donor in a cohort sampled during active or convalescent COVID-19. The chain joins TRBV7-2 to TRBJ2-3; TRBD1 fits 9 bases in the junction. Sequencing was carried out using peripheral blood. The CDR3 reads as follows: CASSPDRGTDTQYF. The nucleotide sequence reads as follows: TGTGCCAGCAGCCCGGACAGGGGAACAGATACGCAGTATTTT.